These 5 T cell receptor beta chains were sequenced from one sample in a study of blood T cell repertoires in COVID-19. Generated by immunoSEQ multiplex PCR, the TCRdb table keeps only in-frame clones and is missing some. This repertoire shows 250,000 to 300,000 clones, over 75% found once; its top ten account for about 1.9%. The sample comprised PBMCs or T cells enriched from blood (not recorded which). These receptor sequences come from a woman between 50 and 59 years old who had recovered from COVID-19.

In nucleotides, the CDR3 is TGTGCCAGCAGCAAAGGAGGCGGTGACAGCAGCCGCCCACCTAGCACAGATACGCAGTATTTT. As protein: CASSKGGGDSSRPPSTDTQYF. The V gene is TRBV21-1, the J gene TRBJ2-3; TRBD1 is the table's D call and was not checked against the DNA. TRBV21-1 is given as a pseudogene. There are 21 residues in the CDR3.

The chain uses TRBV7-2 and TRBJ2-3; the match to TRBD2 covers 12 bases. V shed 5 bases, J shed 6 bases, and the junction held 9 bases outside the gene matches. Germline V CDR1 and CDR2: SGHTA, FQGNSA. The CDR3 is made up of 16 amino acids. The CDR3 nucleotides read TGTGCCAGCAGCCTCCGACTAGCGGGAGCCTACGATACGCAGTATTTT. It encodes CASSLRLAGAYDTQYF.

The chain has TRBV3-1 (or the pseudogene TRBV3-2) and TRBJ2-1, with TRBD2 matching over 8 bases. The germline CDR1 and CDR2 sequences are LGHDT and YNNKEL (reference sequence). Trimming at V came to 1 base and at J to 8 bases, leaving 7 bases not matched to a gene. This CDR3 contains 15 residues. In DNA, the CDR3 is TGTGCCAGCAGCCAAGCGAGCGGGAGTACAGATGAGCAGTTCTTC. This encodes CASSQASGSTDEQFF.

The chain has TRBV4-1 and TRBJ1-2; D not resolved. The germline V gene encodes CDR1 MGHRA and CDR2 YSYEKL. The CDR3 covers 15 residues. Trimming removed 0 bases from V and 1 base from J, with 9 bases in between. The CDR3 coding sequence is TGCGCCAGCAGCCAAGATCTGCGGGGTAACTATGGCTACACCTTC. Amino acids: CASSQDLRGNYGYTF.

The V gene is TRBV5-1, the J gene TRBJ2-1; TRBD2 agrees at 14 bases. V lost 0 bases to trimming and J lost 3 bases; unmatched junction nucleotides: 2. CDR3 length: 17 amino acids. Germline V gene data show CDR1 as SGHRS and CDR2 as YFSETQ. In DNA, the CDR3 is TGCGCCAGCAGCTTGGGACTAGCGGGAGGGTTCTACAATGAGCAGTTCTTC. Translation gives CASSLGLAGGFYNEQFF.